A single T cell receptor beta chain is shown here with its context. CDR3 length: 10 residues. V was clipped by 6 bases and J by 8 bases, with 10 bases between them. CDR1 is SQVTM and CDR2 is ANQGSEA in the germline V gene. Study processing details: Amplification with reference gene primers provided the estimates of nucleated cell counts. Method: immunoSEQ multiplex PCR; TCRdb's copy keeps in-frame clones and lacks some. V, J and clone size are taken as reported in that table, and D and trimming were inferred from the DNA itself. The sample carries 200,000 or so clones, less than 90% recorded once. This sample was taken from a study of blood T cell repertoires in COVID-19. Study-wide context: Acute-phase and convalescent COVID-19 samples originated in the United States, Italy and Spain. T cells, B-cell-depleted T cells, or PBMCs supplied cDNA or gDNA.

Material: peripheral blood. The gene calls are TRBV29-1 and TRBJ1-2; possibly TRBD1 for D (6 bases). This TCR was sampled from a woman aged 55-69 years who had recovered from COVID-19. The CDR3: CSVAGEGYTF. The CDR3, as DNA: TGCAGCGTAGCAGGGGAGGGCTACACCTTC.